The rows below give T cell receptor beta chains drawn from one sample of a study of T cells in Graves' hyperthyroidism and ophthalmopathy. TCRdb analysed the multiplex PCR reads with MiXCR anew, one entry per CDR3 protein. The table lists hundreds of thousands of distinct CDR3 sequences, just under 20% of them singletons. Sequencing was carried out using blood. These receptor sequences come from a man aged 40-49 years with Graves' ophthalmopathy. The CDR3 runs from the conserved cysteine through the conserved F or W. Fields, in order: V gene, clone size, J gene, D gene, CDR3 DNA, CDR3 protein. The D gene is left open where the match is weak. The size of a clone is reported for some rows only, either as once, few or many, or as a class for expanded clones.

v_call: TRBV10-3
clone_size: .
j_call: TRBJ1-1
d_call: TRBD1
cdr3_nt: TGTGCCATCATGGACAGGGTGGGCACTGAAGCTTTCTTT
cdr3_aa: CAIMDRVGTEAFF

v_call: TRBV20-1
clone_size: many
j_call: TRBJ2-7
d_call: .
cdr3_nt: TGCAGTGCTAGGAAGGGGACCGTCTCCTACGAGCAGTACTTC
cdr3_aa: CSARKGTVSYEQYF

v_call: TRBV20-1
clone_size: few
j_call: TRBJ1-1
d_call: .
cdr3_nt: TGCAGTGCTAAAGTAACTTCAGGGAACACTGAAGCTTTCTTT
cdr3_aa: CSAKVTSGNTEAFF

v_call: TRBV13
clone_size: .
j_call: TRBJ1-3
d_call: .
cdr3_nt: TGTGCCAGCAGCTCATCAGGGCTCCCTGGAAACACCATATATTTT
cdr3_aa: CASSSSGLPGNTIYF

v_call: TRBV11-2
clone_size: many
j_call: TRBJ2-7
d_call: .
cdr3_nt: TGTGCCAGCAGCTCGGGACGCCTCTACTCCTACGAGCAGTACTTC
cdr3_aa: CASSSGRLYSYEQYF

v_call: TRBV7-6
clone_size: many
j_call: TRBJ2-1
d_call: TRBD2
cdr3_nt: TGTGCCAGCAGCCCCCGGGGGGGGGGTATCTACAATGAGCAGTTCTTC
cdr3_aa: CASSPRGGGIYNEQFF

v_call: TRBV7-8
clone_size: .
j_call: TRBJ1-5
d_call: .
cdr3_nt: TGTGCCAGCAGACTGGACAGCGTCAATCAGCCCCAGCATTTT
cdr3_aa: CASRLDSVNQPQHF

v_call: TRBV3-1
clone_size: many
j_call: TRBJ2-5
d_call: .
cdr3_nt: TGTGCCAGCAGCCAAGGGGGACTGGGTCAAGAGACCCAGTACTTC
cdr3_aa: CASSQGGLGQETQYF

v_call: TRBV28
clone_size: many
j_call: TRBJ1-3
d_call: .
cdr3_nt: TGTGCCAGCAGTTATGCCGGAAACACCATATATTTT
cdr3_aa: CASSYAGNTIYF

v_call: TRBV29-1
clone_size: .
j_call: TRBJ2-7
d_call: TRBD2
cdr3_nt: TGCAGCGTTGAATCCCTAGCGGGGGACTACGAGCAGTACTTC
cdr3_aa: CSVESLAGDYEQYF

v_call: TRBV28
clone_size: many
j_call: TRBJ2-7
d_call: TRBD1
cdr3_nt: TGTGCCAGCAGTCCTCCGGGACAGGGAAACTACGAGCAGTACTTC
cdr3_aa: CASSPPGQGNYEQYF

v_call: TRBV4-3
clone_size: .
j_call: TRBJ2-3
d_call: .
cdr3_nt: TGCGCCAGCAGCCAAGGGCGTGCGGGATACACAGATACGCAGTATTTT
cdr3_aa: CASSQGRAGYTDTQYF

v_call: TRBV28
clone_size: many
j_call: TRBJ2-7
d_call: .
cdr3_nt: TGTGCCAGCAGTTTAATCGGGGCAGGGACCTACGAGCAGTACTTC
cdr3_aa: CASSLIGAGTYEQYF

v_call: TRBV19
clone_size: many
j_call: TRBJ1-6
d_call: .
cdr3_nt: TGTGCCAGTAGTAAAGCCGTTTTCTATAATTCACCCCTCCACTTT
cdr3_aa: CASSKAVFYNSPLHF

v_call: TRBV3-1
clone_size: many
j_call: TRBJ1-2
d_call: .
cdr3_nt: TGTGCCAGCAGCCCCACCCTTGGTAACTATGGCTACACCTTC
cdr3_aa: CASSPTLGNYGYTF

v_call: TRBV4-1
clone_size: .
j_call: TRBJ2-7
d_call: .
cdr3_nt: TGCGCCAGCAGCCACATGGGCCCCGGGTCGACTGAGCAGTACTTC
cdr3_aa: CASSHMGPGSTEQYF

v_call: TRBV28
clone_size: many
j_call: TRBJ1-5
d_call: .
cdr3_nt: TGTGCCAGCAGTTCGGCGGGAGATCAGCCCCAGCATTTT
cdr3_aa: CASSSAGDQPQHF

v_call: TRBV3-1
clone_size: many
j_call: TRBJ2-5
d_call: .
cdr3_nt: TGTGCCAGCAGCCAAGAAGAGCTCAGCCAAGAGACCCAGTACTTC
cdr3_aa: CASSQEELSQETQYF

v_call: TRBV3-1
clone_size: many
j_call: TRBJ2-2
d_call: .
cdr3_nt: TGTGCCAGCAGCCAAGGGGGGGCGCGGACCGGGGAGCTGTTTTTT
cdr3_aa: CASSQGGARTGELFF

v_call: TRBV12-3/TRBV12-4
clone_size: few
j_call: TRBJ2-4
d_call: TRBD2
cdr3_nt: TGTGCCAGCACGGGACTAGCGGGGGCGACTGCCCTAGCCAAAAACATTCAGTACTTC
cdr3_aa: CASTGLAGATALAKNIQYF

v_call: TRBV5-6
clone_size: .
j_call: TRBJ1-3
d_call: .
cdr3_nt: TGTGCCAGCAGGATAACAGGATCTGGAAACACCATATATTTT
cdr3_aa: CASRITGSGNTIYF

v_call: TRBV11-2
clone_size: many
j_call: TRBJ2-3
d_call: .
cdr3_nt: TGTGCCAGCAGCGGGGGCTCAGATACGCAGTATTTT
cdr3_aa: CASSGGSDTQYF

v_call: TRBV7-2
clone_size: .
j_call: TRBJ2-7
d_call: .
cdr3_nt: TGTGCCAGCAGCTTTGCGGGTCCAGGCGAGCAGTACTTC
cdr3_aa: CASSFAGPGEQYF

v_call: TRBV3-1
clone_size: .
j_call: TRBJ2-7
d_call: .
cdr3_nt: TGTGCCAGCAGCCCCCAGGACCAGCTAGCTCTAACCAGGCAGTACTTC
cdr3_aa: CASSPQDQLALTRQYF

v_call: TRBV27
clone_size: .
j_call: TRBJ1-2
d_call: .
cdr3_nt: TGTGCCAGCAGTCCGTCCAAGGCCTATGGCTACACCTTC
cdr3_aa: CASSPSKAYGYTF

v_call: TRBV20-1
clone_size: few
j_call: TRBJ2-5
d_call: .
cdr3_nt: TGCAGTGCTTGGGGGGAGACCCAGTACTTC
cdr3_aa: CSAWGETQYF

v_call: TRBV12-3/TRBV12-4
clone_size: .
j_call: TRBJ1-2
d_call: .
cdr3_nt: TGTGCCAGCAGTCATCACAACCACTATGGCTACACCTTC
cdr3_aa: CASSHHNHYGYTF

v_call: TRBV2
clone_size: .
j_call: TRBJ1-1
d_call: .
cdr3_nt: TGTGCCAGGATAGACAGGTGGAACACTGAAGCTTTCTTT
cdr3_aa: CARIDRWNTEAFF

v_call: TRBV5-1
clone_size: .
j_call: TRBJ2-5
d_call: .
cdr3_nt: TGCGCCAGCAGCTTGGGGCCAAACAGGGGAGGGACCGAGACCCAGTACTTC
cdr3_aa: CASSLGPNRGGTETQYF

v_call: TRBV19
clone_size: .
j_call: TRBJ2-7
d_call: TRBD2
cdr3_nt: TGTGCCAGTAGTATCAGTATGCGGGGGGGCCTCTACGAGCAGTACTTC
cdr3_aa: CASSISMRGGLYEQYF

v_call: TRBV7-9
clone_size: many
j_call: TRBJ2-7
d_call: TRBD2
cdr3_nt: TGTGCCAGCAGCCAAACTAGCGGGGGGACCTACGAGCAGTACTTC
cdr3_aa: CASSQTSGGTYEQYF

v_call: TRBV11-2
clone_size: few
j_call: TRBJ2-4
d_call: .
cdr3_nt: TGTGCCAGCACCCCGAATCCGGAAGGGCTAGCCAAAAACATTCAGTACTTC
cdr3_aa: CASTPNPEGLAKNIQYF

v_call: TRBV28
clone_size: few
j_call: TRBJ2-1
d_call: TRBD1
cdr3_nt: TGTGCCAGCAGTGCGCCGGGCCCAGGGGGTCCCGGTGAGCAGTTCTTC
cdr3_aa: CASSAPGPGGPGEQFF

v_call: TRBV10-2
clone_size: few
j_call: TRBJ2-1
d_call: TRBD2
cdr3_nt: TGCGCCAGCAGTGACCCAGGACTAGCGGACAATGAGCAGTTCTTC
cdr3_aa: CASSDPGLADNEQFF

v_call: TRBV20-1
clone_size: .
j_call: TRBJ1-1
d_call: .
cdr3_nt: TGCAGTGCTCGGCGGGAGAAAAACACTGAAGCTTTCTTT
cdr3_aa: CSARREKNTEAFF

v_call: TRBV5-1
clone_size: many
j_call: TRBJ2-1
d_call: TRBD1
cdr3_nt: TGCGCCAGCAGCTTCGGGACAGGAATGGGTGAGCAGTTCTTC
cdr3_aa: CASSFGTGMGEQFF

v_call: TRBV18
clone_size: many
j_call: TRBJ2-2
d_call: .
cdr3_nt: TGTGCCAGCTCACCACCCAAGAACACCGGGGAGCTGTTTTTT
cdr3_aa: CASSPPKNTGELFF

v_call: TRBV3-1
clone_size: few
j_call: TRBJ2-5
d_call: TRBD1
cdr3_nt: TGTGCCAGCAGCCACGGGACAGGCCCTAGAGGGGAGACCCAGTACTTC
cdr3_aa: CASSHGTGPRGETQYF

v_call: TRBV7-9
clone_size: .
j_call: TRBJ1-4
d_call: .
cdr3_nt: TGTGCCAGCAGCTCCCAACAGACAGCTAATGAAAAACTGTTTTTT
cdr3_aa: CASSSQQTANEKLFF

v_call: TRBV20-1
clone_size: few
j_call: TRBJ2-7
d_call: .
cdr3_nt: TGCAGTGCTAGAGATATATTCGGGCAGGGCTCCTACGAGCAGTACTTC
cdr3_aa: CSARDIFGQGSYEQYF

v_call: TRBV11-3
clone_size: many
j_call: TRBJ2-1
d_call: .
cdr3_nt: TGTGCCAGCAATTCCCCCCCAGGGGATGAGCAGTTCTTC
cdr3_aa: CASNSPPGDEQFF

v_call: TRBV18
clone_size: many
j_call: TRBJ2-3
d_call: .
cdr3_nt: TGTGCCAGCTCACTAAGCGGCGGAAGCACAGATACGCAGTATTTT
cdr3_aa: CASSLSGGSTDTQYF

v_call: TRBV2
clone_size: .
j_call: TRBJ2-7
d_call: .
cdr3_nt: TGTGCCAGCAGAGAGCAGTACTTC
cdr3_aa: CASREQYF

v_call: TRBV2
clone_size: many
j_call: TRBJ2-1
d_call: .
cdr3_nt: TGTGCCAGCCGATTCGGCTGGAATGAGCAGTTCTTC
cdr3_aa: CASRFGWNEQFF

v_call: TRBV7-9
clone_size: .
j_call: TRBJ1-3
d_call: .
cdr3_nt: TGTGCCAGCAGCTTAGCCGGGAAAAGGCCCTGGGGTGGAAACACCATATATTTT
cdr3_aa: CASSLAGKRPWGGNTIYF

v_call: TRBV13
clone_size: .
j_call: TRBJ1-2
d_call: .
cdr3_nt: TGTGCCAGCAGCTTAAGGGTGCACAACTATGGCTACACCTTC
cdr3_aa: CASSLRVHNYGYTF

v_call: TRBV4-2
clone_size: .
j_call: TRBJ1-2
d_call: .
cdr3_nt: TGTGCCAGCAGCCAAGAATTAAACCTCTACTATGGCTACACCTTC
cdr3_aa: CASSQELNLYYGYTF

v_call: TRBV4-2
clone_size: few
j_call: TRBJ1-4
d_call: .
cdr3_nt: TGTGCCAGCAGCCAAGGGGGAGGGAAATACAATGAAAAACTGTTTTTT
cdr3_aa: CASSQGGGKYNEKLFF

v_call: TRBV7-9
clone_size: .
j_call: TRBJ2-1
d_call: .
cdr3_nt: TGTGCCAGCAGTTCACAGGCTAGCTCCTACAATGAGCAGTTCTTC
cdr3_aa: CASSSQASSYNEQFF

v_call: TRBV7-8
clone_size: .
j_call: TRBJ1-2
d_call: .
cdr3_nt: TGTGCCAGCAGCATCTACAGCTACTATGGCTACACCTTC
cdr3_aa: CASSIYSYYGYTF